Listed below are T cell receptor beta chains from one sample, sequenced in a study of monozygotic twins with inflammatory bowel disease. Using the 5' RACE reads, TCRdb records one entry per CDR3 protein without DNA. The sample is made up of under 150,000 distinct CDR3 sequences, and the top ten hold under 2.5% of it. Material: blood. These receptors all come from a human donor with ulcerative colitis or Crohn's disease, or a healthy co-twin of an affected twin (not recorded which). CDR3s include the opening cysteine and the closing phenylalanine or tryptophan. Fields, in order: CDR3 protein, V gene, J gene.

CASSPRMVETQYF	TRBV12-3/TRBV12-4	TRBJ2-5
CASSYTGLGSGNQPQHF	TRBV6-5	TRBJ1-5
CASSLVTQGGTEAFF	TRBV5-1	TRBJ1-1
CASSQWTSGEETQYF	TRBV12-3/TRBV12-4	TRBJ2-5
CASKHSGARTDTQYF	TRBV6-1	TRBJ2-3
CASSPEKGQGIPKVTYNEQFF	TRBV11-1	TRBJ2-1
CASSLRPGQARTGELFF	TRBV5-1	TRBJ2-2
CASSATGRTGELFF	TRBV6-1	TRBJ2-2
CASSYSSRRDEDGELFF	TRBV6-5	TRBJ2-2
CSASRPRLAGQETQYF	TRBV20-1	TRBJ2-5
CASSPLAVYEQFF	TRBV28	TRBJ2-1
CAISGEGRTEAFF	TRBV10-3	TRBJ1-1
CASSADPNTDTQYF	TRBV7-3	TRBJ2-3
CASSADGTYEQYF	TRBV5-1	TRBJ2-7
CASSLAGTVTNTEAFF	TRBV12-3/TRBV12-4	TRBJ1-1
CASSEDRVLETQYF	TRBV6-1	TRBJ2-5
CASSLGVRGRFSYNEQFF	TRBV11-2	TRBJ2-1
CASRESQISYEQYF	TRBV12-3/TRBV12-4	TRBJ2-7
CASSPGTASYNEQFF	TRBV7-7	TRBJ2-1
CASSLVGDTQYF	TRBV5-6	TRBJ2-3
CSVRRQGPNTEAFF	TRBV29-1	TRBJ1-1
CASSLKPGAIGYTF	TRBV6-6	TRBJ1-2
CAISESGLEEKLFF	TRBV10-3	TRBJ1-4
CSARAGTSGAWEDTQYF	TRBV20-1	TRBJ2-3
CASSLGGPPCEQYF	TRBV5-1	TRBJ2-7
CAGGRGGYSNQPQHF	TRBV19	TRBJ1-5
CATSDPGRRSSTDTQYF	TRBV24-1	TRBJ2-3
CASSLGGSGGQETQYF	TRBV5-4	TRBJ2-5
CASSLSIMNFGEYEQYF	TRBV27	TRBJ2-7
CASSGAGTGGWPQHF	TRBV19	TRBJ1-5
CASTFVGGPTIDTQYF	TRBV7-2	TRBJ2-3
CASSPERPNYGYTF	TRBV18	TRBJ1-2
CASSLAPGRRGQETQYF	TRBV5-1	TRBJ2-5
CASSTGTDKNIQYF	TRBV7-2	TRBJ2-4
CASSQGRGGQPQHF	TRBV3-1	TRBJ1-5
CASMTGGFQETQYF	TRBV7-8	TRBJ2-5
CASSLYGGGSYEQYF	TRBV28	TRBJ2-7
CASSHWGGEETQYF	TRBV13	TRBJ2-5
CASSGGGDGNEQFF	TRBV5-1	TRBJ2-1
CASSPQMREGTQYF	TRBV12-3/TRBV12-4	TRBJ2-5
CSVVDPKPYEQYF	TRBV29-1	TRBJ2-7
CASSHRDRGTGELFF	TRBV4-1	TRBJ2-2
CASSYSTSAASTDTQYF	TRBV6-5	TRBJ2-3
CASSLYLGAFYEQYF	TRBV5-6	TRBJ2-7
CASGGNRDYEQYF	TRBV19	TRBJ2-7
CASSLDGTSVETQYF	TRBV7-6	TRBJ2-5
CASSMEGQKLATNEKLFF	TRBV12-3/TRBV12-4	TRBJ1-4
CASSEYGRQGGNSPLHF	TRBV25-1	TRBJ1-6
CASSLESGGPYEQYF	TRBV7-2	TRBJ2-7
CASSLALNEQFF	TRBV5-1	TRBJ2-1
CATGGGYNEQFF	TRBV10-3	TRBJ2-1
CASSQDTLLSPLHF	TRBV6-1	TRBJ1-6
CATKPGLAGGDTQYF	TRBV15	TRBJ2-3
CASSSMYSRDEQFF	TRBV5-4	TRBJ2-1